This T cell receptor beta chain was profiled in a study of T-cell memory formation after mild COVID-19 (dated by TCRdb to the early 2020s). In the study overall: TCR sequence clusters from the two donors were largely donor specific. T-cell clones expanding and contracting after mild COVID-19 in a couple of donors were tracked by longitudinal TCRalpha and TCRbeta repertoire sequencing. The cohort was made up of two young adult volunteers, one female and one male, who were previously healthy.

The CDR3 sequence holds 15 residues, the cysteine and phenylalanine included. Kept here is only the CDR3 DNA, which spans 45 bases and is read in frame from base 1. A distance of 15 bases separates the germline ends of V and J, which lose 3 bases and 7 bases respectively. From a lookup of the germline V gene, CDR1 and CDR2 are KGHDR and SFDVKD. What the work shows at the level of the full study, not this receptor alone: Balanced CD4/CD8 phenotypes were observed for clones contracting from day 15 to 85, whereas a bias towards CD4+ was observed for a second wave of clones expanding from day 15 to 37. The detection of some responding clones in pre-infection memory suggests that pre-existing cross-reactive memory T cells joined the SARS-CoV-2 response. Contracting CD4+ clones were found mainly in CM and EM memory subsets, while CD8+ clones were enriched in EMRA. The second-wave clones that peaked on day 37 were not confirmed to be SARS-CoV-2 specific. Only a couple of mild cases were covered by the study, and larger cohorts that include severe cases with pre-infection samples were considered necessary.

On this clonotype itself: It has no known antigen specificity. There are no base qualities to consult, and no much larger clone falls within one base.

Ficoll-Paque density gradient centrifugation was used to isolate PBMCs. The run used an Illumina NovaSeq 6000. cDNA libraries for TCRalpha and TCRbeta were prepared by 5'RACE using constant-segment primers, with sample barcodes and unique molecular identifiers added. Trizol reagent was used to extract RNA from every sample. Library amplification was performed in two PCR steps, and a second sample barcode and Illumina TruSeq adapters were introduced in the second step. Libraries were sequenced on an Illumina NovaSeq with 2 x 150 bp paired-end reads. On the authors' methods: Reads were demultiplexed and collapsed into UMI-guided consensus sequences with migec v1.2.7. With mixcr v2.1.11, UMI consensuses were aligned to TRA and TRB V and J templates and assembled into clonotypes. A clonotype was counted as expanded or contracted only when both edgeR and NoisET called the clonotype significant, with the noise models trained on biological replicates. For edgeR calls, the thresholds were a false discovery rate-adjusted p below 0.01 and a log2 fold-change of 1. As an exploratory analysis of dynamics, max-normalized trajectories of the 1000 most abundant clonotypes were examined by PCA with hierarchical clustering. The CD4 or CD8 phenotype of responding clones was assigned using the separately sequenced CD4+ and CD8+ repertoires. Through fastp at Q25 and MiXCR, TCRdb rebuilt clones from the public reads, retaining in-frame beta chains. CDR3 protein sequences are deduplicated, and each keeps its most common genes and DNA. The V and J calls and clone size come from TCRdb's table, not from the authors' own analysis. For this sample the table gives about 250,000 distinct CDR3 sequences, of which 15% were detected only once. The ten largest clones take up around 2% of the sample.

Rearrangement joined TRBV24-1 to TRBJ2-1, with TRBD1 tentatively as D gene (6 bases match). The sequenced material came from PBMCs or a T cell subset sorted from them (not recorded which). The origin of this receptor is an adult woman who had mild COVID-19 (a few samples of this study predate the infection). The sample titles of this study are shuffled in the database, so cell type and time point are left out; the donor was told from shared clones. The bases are TGTGCCACCAGTGATCCCAGGGGAACAACAAATGAGCAGTTCTTC. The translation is CATSDPRGTTNEQFF.